The T cell receptor (beta chain) described here comes from a study of blood T cell repertoires in COVID-19. Study context: COVID-19 samples, acute and convalescent, were from the United States, Italy and Spain. Nucleic acid was either cDNA or gDNA, and it came from T cells, B-cell-depleted T cells, or PBMCs.

A few counts support this clone. Germline lookup yields CDR1 MNHEY and CDR2 SVGAGI. V trimming: 7 bases; J trimming: 1 base; junction bases outside the gene matches: 6. The CDR3 loop spans 14 amino acids. In the source study's methods: Estimated nucleated cell counts came from reference gene primer amplification. Assay used: immunoSEQ multiplex PCR; TCRdb lists only in-frame clones, some missing. D and trimming were read from the DNA, whereas the V and J calls and clone size are those reported in that table. This table holds about 88,000 clones, about 88% found once. This receptor was taken from an elderly woman with acute or convalescent COVID-19. Sequencing input: peripheral blood. The chain carries TRBV6-5 and TRBJ2-7, with 8 bases aligning to TRBD2. The CDR3 loop is CASTRGGGSYEQYF. CDR3 nucleotide sequence: TGTGCCAGCACCCGGGGGGGTGGGTCCTACGAGCAGTACTTC.